This T cell receptor (beta chain) was recorded in a study of blood T cell repertoires in COVID-19. At the level of the study: PBMCs, B-cell-depleted T cells, or T cells were the source of the cDNA or gDNA that made up the material.

The CDR3 consists of 14 residues. Deletions cut 4 bases from V and 3 bases from J, with 13 bases between. Germline V gives CDR1 SGHTS, CDR2 YDEGEE. Assay used: immunoSEQ multiplex PCR; TCRdb lists only in-frame clones, some missing. The table includes around 40,000 clones, roughly 80% detected once. The chain links TRBV5-8 to TRBJ2-5; a possible D gene is TRBD2 (6 bases). Sequenced material: peripheral blood. The clonotype was recovered from a woman of 80 years or more with acute or convalescent COVID-19. CDR3 bases: TGTGCCAGCAGCCTGCGGGACTTCAAAGAGACCCAGTACTTC. Translating it yields CASSLRDFKETQYF.